These 23 T cell receptor beta chains originate from one sample sequenced in a study of blood T cell repertoires in COVID-19. Profiling relied on immunoSEQ multiplex PCR, and the TCRdb table lists in-frame clones only, not all of them. This sample has over 450,000 clones, with approximately 91% found just once. The sample taken for sequencing was peripheral blood. These receptors came from a woman aged 45 to 65 with COVID-19, enrolled during active disease.

This sequence joins TRBV6-5 and TRBJ1-6; D is ambiguous. Per germline, CDR1 MNHEY and CDR2 SVGAGI. Trimming removed 5 bases from V and 6 bases from J, with 14 bases in between. The CDR3 sequence is 15 residues long. The CDR3 loop reads CASSRNSYRNSPLHF. CDR3 nucleotides: TGTGCCAGCAGTCGAAACTCTTACCGTAATTCACCCCTCCACTTT.

V usage is TRBV6-1 and J usage is TRBJ1-3; no clear D. Trimming cost V 2 bases and J 0 bases, with 8 bases left between them. Germline CDR1 and CDR2: MNHNS and SASEGT. The CDR3 has 15 amino acids. In DNA form, the CDR3 reads TGTGCCAGCAGTGAATTCGCAGTCTCTGGAAACACCATATATTTT. Its protein is CASSEFAVSGNTIYF.

CDR3: CASSYSRGGPTDTQYF. The CDR3, as DNA: TGTGCCAGCAGTTACTCGCGCGGGGGTCCCACAGATACGCAGTATTTT. The chain has TRBV6-5 and TRBJ2-3, with 7 bases lining up with TRBD2. Germline CDR1 reads MNHEY; CDR2 reads SVGAGI. The CDR3 is 16 amino acids. J lost 2 bases, V lost 0 bases, and 5 bases had no gene match.

A remark on this clone: The same CDR3 can be traced to other DNA sequences in this sample. V usage is TRBV6-1 and J usage is TRBJ1-5, with a possible D match to TRBD1 (5 bases). The CDR3 runs to 13 residues. Germline V gene lookup returns CDR1 MNHNS and CDR2 SASEGT. Trimming took off 2 bases at V and 4 bases at J, with 6 bases between the two ends. CDR3 sequence reads: CASSERGNQPQHF. In DNA, the CDR3 is TGTGCCAGCAGTGAACGGGGGAATCAGCCCCAGCATTTT.

This clone was seen once. The CDR3, as DNA: TGTGCCAGCAGCTTGGAGTCCGACTACGAGCAGTACTTC. Amino acids: CASSLESDYEQYF. The chain has TRBV11-2 and TRBJ2-7, with D unclear. The CDR3 runs to 13 residues. Germline V gene lookup returns CDR1 SGHAT and CDR2 FQNNGV. Trimming pared 3 bases from V and 3 bases from J, leaving 9 bases between.

The V call is TRBV9, the J call TRBJ1-2, with a weak D call TRBD1 (6 bases). V was cut by 1 base and J by 0 bases, with 7 bases left in between. The CDR3 contains 14 residues. CDR1 is SGDLS and CDR2 is YYNGEE in the germline V gene. CDR3 sequence (DNA): TGTGCCAGCAGCGTACGGACAGCTAACTATGGCTACACCTTC. Its translation is CASSVRTANYGYTF.

V and J are TRBV7-9 and TRBJ2-5; 7 bases line up with TRBD1. The junction had 0 bases not matched to a gene; V was cut back by 1 base and J by 4 bases. Germline V gives CDR1 SEHNR, CDR2 FQNEAQ (reference sequence). CDR3 length: 13 residues. Here the CDR3 reads CASSLDRGETQYF. As DNA, the CDR3 is TGTGCCAGCAGCTTAGACAGGGGAGAGACCCAGTACTTC.

V and J are TRBV2 and TRBJ1-1; 8 positions agree with TRBD1. Trimming at V came to 6 bases and at J to 3 bases, leaving 6 bases not matched to a gene. This CDR3 has 14 residues. Germline V gene sequence: CDR1 SNHLY, CDR2 FYNNEI. The CDR3 here is CASSPKTGDTEAFF. CDR3 coding DNA: TGTGCCAGCAGCCCTAAGACAGGGGACACTGAAGCTTTCTTT.

This chain uses TRBV10-2 with TRBJ1-2; TRBD1 might be the D (5 bases). V lost 3 bases and J 4 bases, leaving 9 bases between the germline ends. CDR1 and CDR2 (germline): WSHSY, SAAADI. The CDR3 runs to 13 residues. CDR3 sequence: CASSDGGSYGYTF. The CDR3, as DNA: TGCGCCAGCAGTGATGGGGGGTCCTATGGCTACACCTTC.

CDR3 protein: CASSFGGTVPDTQYF. The CDR3 DNA reads as TGTGCCAGCAGTTTTGGGGGCACTGTCCCAGATACGCAGTATTTT. This rearrangement joins TRBV27 to TRBJ2-3; D perhaps matches TRBD1 (6 bases). The CDR3 is made up of 15 amino acids. Trimming removed 3 bases from V and 4 bases from J, with 14 bases in between. Germline CDR1 is MNHEY and CDR2 is SMNVEV (reference sequence).

This clone occurred once. V and J are TRBV6-2 or TRBV6-3 and TRBJ2-7; D remains ambiguous. The CDR3 extends over 13 amino acids. Germline V gives CDR1 MNHEY, CDR2 SVGEGT. The V end lost 6 bases, the J end lost 2 bases, and 11 bases lay between the germline ends. CDR3 amino acids: CASSLDFPYEQYF. The CDR3 DNA is TGTGCCAGCAGCCTAGACTTTCCCTACGAGCAGTACTTC.

The chain uses TRBV4-1 and TRBJ1-5, with D tentatively TRBD1 (6 bases). The CDR3 length is 17 residues. CDR1 is MGHRA and CDR2 is YSYEKL in the germline V gene. Between the trimmed V and J ends, which lost 0 bases and 1 base, there was a span of 13 bases. The DNA for the CDR3 is TGCGCCAGCAGCCAAGAGGGGACACCAGGGAGCAATCAGCCCCAGCATTTT. Amino acids: CASSQEGTPGSNQPQHF.

In this sample, this clone turned up a few times. The chain joins TRBV27 to TRBJ2-3; a weak D match, TRBD1 (5 bases). The CDR3 extends over 15 amino acids. The V end was cut by 8 bases, the J end by 7 bases, with 22 bases between. Per the germline V gene, CDR1 is MNHEY and CDR2 is SMNVEV (reference sequence). The CDR3 DNA sequence: TGTGCCAGCGCCCCGAGTTCAGGGAAAACCAATACGCAGTATTTT. This sequence encodes CASAPSSGKTNTQYF.

The CDR3 region has the DNA TGCGCCAGCAGCTTGGCAGGCCTGAACACCGGGGAGCTGTTTTTT. This sequence encodes CASSLAGLNTGELFF. The gene calls are TRBV5-1 and TRBJ2-2; D call uncertain. Germline CDR1 SGHRS, CDR2 YFSETQ. V was trimmed by 0 bases and J by 1 base, leaving 7 bases between them. The CDR3 contains 15 residues.

The chain carries TRBV5-1 and TRBJ2-1; TRBD2 matches at 10 bases. V was pared by 5 bases and J by 7 bases, with 12 bases of the junction left unmatched. Germline V gene lookup returns CDR1 SGHRS and CDR2 YFSETQ. This CDR3 contains 16 residues. The CDR3 loop is CASSYKAGGPMNEQFF. CDR3 in DNA: TGCGCCAGCAGTTATAAAGCGGGGGGGCCAATGAATGAGCAGTTCTTC.

The genes are TRBV9 and TRBJ2-3; 8 positions match TRBD2. Trimming cost V 4 bases and J 1 base; bases outside gene matches: 8. Germline loops: CDR1 SGDLS, CDR2 YYNGEE. This CDR3 region has 16 residues. The CDR3 protein is CASSLRAGDRTDTQYF. CDR3 DNA sequence: TGTGCCAGCAGCCTTAGAGCGGGGGACCGCACAGATACGCAGTATTTT. Complete variable domain (other parts from reference TRBV9 and TRBJ2-3): DSGVTQTPKHLITATGQRVTLRCSPRSGDLSVYWYQQSLDQGLQFLIQYYNGEERAKGNILERFSAQQFPDLHSELNLSSLELGDSALYFCASSLRAGDRTDTQYFGPGTRLTVL.

This rearrangement joins TRBV21-1 to TRBJ2-2; the table names TRBD1, a call not compared with the DNA. TRBV21-1 is designated a pseudogene. The CDR3 has 19 amino acids. CDR3 sequence reads: CASSKVGDRTAPVTGELFF. The CDR3 DNA follows: TGTGCCAGCAGCAAAGTGGGGGATAGGACAGCACCGGTCACCGGGGAGCTGTTTTTT.

This clone was counted between two and nine times. The chain carries TRBV6-1 and TRBJ1-1, with unresolved D. The CDR3 length is 16 residues. From germline, CDR1 is MNHNS and CDR2 SASEGT. V lost 2 bases to trimming and J lost 5 bases, with 18 bases between them. The CDR3 spells CASSERRQVRRTEAFF. The DNA for the CDR3 is TGTGCCAGCAGTGAACGACGACAAGTCAGGCGTACTGAAGCTTTCTTT.

The chain carries TRBV19 and TRBJ2-7, with TRBD2 as a possible D gene (6 bases). V lost 2 bases, J lost 2 bases, and 16 bases lay in between. This CDR3 has 16 amino acids. Germline V gene data show CDR1 as LNHDA and CDR2 as SQIVND (reference sequence). CDR3 region: CASSIKEGPGPYEQYF. CDR3 nucleotides: TGTGCCAGTAGTATAAAGGAGGGGCCGGGTCCCTACGAGCAGTACTTC.

The chain has TRBV25-1 and TRBJ1-4; D unresolved. The germline gives CDR1 MGHDK, CDR2 SYGVNS. Trimming removed 7 bases at V and 4 bases at J, with 19 bases between. The CDR3 contains 16 residues. The CDR3, as DNA: TGTGCCAGCACCCCCAATGAGGAGGGCTTTAATGAAAAACTGTTTTTT. Its translation is CASTPNEEGFNEKLFF.

The J gene is TRBJ2-1, the V gene TRBV11-2; TRBD1 is a possible D gene (5 bases). The CDR3 totals 16 residues. The V gene's germline CDR1 is SGHAT and CDR2 FQNNGV. The ends were cut back, 2 bases at V and 0 bases at J, with 11 bases in the middle. CDR3 nucleotides: TGTGCCAGCAGCTTAAGTGGGGCAAGCTCCTACAATGAGCAGTTCTTC. Residues: CASSLSGASSYNEQFF.

The J gene is TRBJ2-1, the V gene TRBV13; D is uncertain. The ends were cut back, 5 bases at V and 5 bases at J, with 10 bases in the middle. The CDR3 has 13 residues. In germline, CDR1 is PRHDT, CDR2 FYEKMQ (reference sequence). The CDR3 DNA reads TGTGCCAGCAGCCCTAACAGAGACAATGAGCAGTTCTTC. Its protein product is CASSPNRDNEQFF.

CDR3 in amino acids: CASSREEGTGELFF. DNA for the CDR3: TGTGCCAGCAGCCGCGAGGAGGGGACCGGGGAGCTGTTTTTT. The chain uses TRBV7-2 and TRBJ2-2, with a possible D match to TRBD2 (6 bases). This CDR3 spans 14 amino acids. Trimming left V 5 bases short and J 5 bases short, with 12 bases between. Per germline, CDR1 SGHTA and CDR2 FQGNSA.